Below, 12 T cell receptor beta chains from the same sample are listed, as sequenced in a study of STAT5B mutations in CD4+ large granular lymphocyte leukemia. The protocol was immunoSEQ multiplex PCR, while the TCRdb copy is restricted to in-frame clones and leaves out a portion. The sample shows approximately 49,000 clones, about 70% of them seen only once. The material sequenced was CD4+ T cells from blood buffy coats. All receptors derive from a human donor in good health.

This clone was detected only once. This sequence joins TRBV19 and TRBJ1-5; perhaps TRBD1 as D (5 bases). Between the trimmed V and J ends, which lost 3 bases and 0 bases, there was a span of 27 bases. The CDR3 runs to 21 residues. Germline V lookup: CDR1 LNHDA, CDR2 SQIVND (reference sequence). The CDR3 is CASSISPPSGPQRYSNQPQHF. CDR3 DNA: TGTGCCAGTAGTATTTCCCCCCCTTCAGGGCCCCAAAGATATAGCAATCAGCCCCAGCATTTT. Full variable domain (rest looked up from reference TRBV19 and TRBJ1-5): DGGITQSPKYLFRKEGQNVTLSCEQNLNHDAMYWYRQDPGQGLRLIYYSQIVNDFQKGDIAEGYSVSREKKESFPLTVTSAQKNPTAFYLCASSISPPSGPQRYSNQPQHFGDGTRLSIL.

The chain has TRBV7-8 and TRBJ1-4; 7 bases map to TRBD1. The CDR3 length is 15 residues. Trimming at V came to 3 bases and at J to 5 bases, leaving 6 bases not matched to a gene. From germline, CDR1 is SGHVS and CDR2 FQNEAQ. The CDR3 nucleotides read TGTGCCAGCAGCTTTGTGACAGGGTTAAATGAAAAACTGTTTTTT. Translation: CASSFVTGLNEKLFF.

The chain has TRBV15 and TRBJ1-6; D call uncertain. The V end was cut by 1 base, the J end by 5 bases, with 15 bases between. The CDR3 has 17 amino acids. Germline values: CDR1 LNHNV, CDR2 YYDKDF (reference sequence). The CDR3 DNA follows: TGTGCCACCAGCAGAGCTCCGCCGGCCACGGATAATTCACCCCTCCACTTT. Translated, it gives CATSRAPPATDNSPLHF.

This clone was detected a few times. The chain is built from TRBV7-9 and TRBJ1-2; no clear D gene. Germline CDR1 reads SEHNR; CDR2 reads FQNEAQ (reference sequence). V gave up 5 bases and J gave up 7 bases, with 11 bases separating them. There are 12 residues in the CDR3. This chain's CDR3 is CASSTETSGYTF. For the CDR3, the DNA is TGTGCCAGCAGCACCGAGACTAGTGGCTACACCTTC.

The chain employs TRBV6-5 and TRBJ1-2; D remains ambiguous. The CDR3 is 13 amino acids. V shed 6 bases and J shed 1 base, with 9 bases lying between them. Germline CDR1 MNHEY, CDR2 SVGAGI. The chain's CDR3 is CASRPTSNYGYTF. In DNA, the CDR3 is TGTGCCAGCAGACCCACTAGTAACTATGGCTACACCTTC.

This rearrangement joins TRBV19 to TRBJ2-7; D may correspond to TRBD1 or TRBD2 (5 bases each). The germline V and J ends were trimmed by 9 bases and 0 bases, with 15 bases remaining between them. Germline CDR1 and CDR2: LNHDA and SQIVND (reference sequence). This CDR3 has 14 residues. The CDR3 region is CASGAGLSSYEQYF. The DNA of the CDR3 is TGTGCCAGCGGGGCAGGGCTTAGCTCCTACGAGCAGTACTTC.

This clone was observed a single time. V is TRBV18 and J is TRBJ1-2; D gene ambiguous. The CDR3 is 15 amino acids. V gave up 2 bases and J gave up 6 bases, with 16 bases separating them. Germline values: CDR1 KGHSH, CDR2 LQKENI. In DNA form, the CDR3 reads TGTGCCAGCTCACCAGGCCAGAACAACGGGGATGGCTACACCTTC. Protein sequence: CASSPGQNNGDGYTF. Combining the CDR3 with reference TRBV18 and TRBJ1-2 gives the whole variable domain NAGVMQNPRHLVRRRGQEARLRCSPMKGHSHVYWYRQLPEEGLKFMVYLQKENIIDESGMPKERFSAEFPKEGPSILRIQQVVRGDSAAYFCASSPGQNNGDGYTFGSGTRLTVV.

The V call is TRBV14, the J call TRBJ2-4; D possibly corresponds to TRBD1 (6 bases). V was clipped by 1 base and J by 9 bases, with 10 bases between them. The CDR3 length is 13 residues. The germline V gene encodes CDR1 SGHDN and CDR2 FVKESK. CDR3 sequence reads: CASSQVRGSIQYF. DNA for the CDR3: TGTGCCAGCAGCCAAGTTAGGGGGTCCATTCAGTACTTC.

The gene calls are TRBV11-2 and TRBJ2-1; 14 bases are a match to TRBD2. Per germline, CDR1 SGHAT and CDR2 FQNNGV. Trimming at V came to 6 bases and at J to 10 bases, leaving 11 bases not matched to a gene. This CDR3 spans 16 amino acids. The CDR3 reads CASRSARLAGGHEQFF. The CDR3 DNA sequence: TGTGCCAGCAGATCAGCGAGACTAGCGGGGGGGCACGAGCAGTTCTTC. Filled out from reference TRBV11-2 and TRBJ2-1, the complete variable domain reads EAGVAQSPRYKIIEKRQSVAFWCNPISGHATLYWYQQILGQGPKLLIQFQNNGVVDDSQLPKDRFSAERLKGVDSTLKIQPAKLEDSAVYLCASRSARLAGGHEQFFGPGTRLTVL.

This chain links TRBV21-1 with TRBJ2-1; the DNA was not compared with TRBD1, the D call given in the table. TRBV21-1 is marked as a pseudogene. The CDR3 loop spans 18 amino acids. DNA of the CDR3: TGTGCCAGCAATAACCCCACTGACAGTATCAGGTTTTGCGATGAGCAGTTCTTC. Its translation: CASNNPTDSIRFCDEQFF.

The V call is TRBV9, the J call TRBJ2-7; tentatively, D is TRBD2 (6 bases). Per the germline V gene, CDR1 is SGDLS and CDR2 is YYNGEE. The CDR3 spans 19 residues. V gave up 3 bases and J gave up 0 bases, with 25 bases separating them. The DNA for the CDR3 is TGTGCCAGCAGCGCGGATCCCCCTCGGGGGAGGAGTTTCTCCTACGAGCAGTACGTC. Its protein product is CASSADPPRGRSFSYEQYV.

The V call is TRBV6-5, the J call TRBJ1-5; D is undetermined. From germline, CDR1 is MNHEY and CDR2 SVGAGI. The CDR3 is 15 residues long. V lost 5 bases and J 0 bases, leaving 11 bases between the germline ends. CDR3 DNA sequence: TGTGCCAGCAGTATACACAGCTATAGCAATCAGCCCCAGCATTTT. Protein sequence: CASSIHSYSNQPQHF.